The 24 T cell receptor beta chains listed next were all sequenced from one sample in a study of tumor and adjacent non-tumor tissue in lung cancer. Three rounds of nested PCR, following a modified ARM-PCR protocol, produced the TCRbeta library. TCRdb re-called the multiplex PCR reads with MiXCR, one entry per CDR3 protein. The sample records about 100,000 distinct CDR3 sequences, less than 75% being singletons. No cell sorting was done before RNA was extracted from the tissue. More than 3 cm separated this lung sample from the edge of the tumor. The sequencing sample was made of distant non-tumor lung tissue. The source is a man aged 30 to 45 with non-small cell lung cancer.

This clonotype was detected ten times or more. This chain joins TRBV6-5 and TRBJ1-2, with TRBD1 matching over 8 bases. Germline trimming cut 5 bases from V and 3 bases from J; bases unmatched to any gene: 2. This CDR3 is built from 13 residues. The germline V gene has CDR1 MNHEY and CDR2 SVGAGI. The CDR3 spells CASSPDRDYGYTF. The CDR3 DNA is TGTGCCAGCAGTCCGGACAGGGACTATGGCTACACCTTC.

This clonotype was detected ten times or more. This chain uses TRBV20-1 with TRBJ2-3; 7 bases agree with TRBD1. The germline gives CDR1 DFQATT, CDR2 SNEGSKA (reference sequence). This CDR3 is 15 amino acids long. The ends lost 0 bases at V and 3 bases at J; junction bases unmatched: 6. CDR3 region: CSARDTQGETDTQYF. CDR3 nucleotide sequence: TGCAGTGCTAGAGATACGCAGGGGGAGACAGATACGCAGTATTTT.

As DNA, the CDR3 is TGTGTCACCCAAGGTGGACTAGCGGGGGCCTCCACAGATACGCAGTATTTT. Translation: CVTQGGLAGASTDTQYF. The chain employs TRBV10-3 and TRBJ2-3; 13 nucleotides line up with TRBD2. The germline V gene encodes CDR1 ENHRY and CDR2 SYGVKD. This CDR3 contains 17 residues.

This clonotype was seen just once. The CDR3 carries no conserved terminal phenylalanine or tryptophan, so it likely arises from a read error. No DNA is shown, since the ends of the CDR3 on it are uncertain; the CDR3 is the one TCRdb lists. The V call is TRBV20-1, the J call TRBJ2-3; TRBD2 is taken as the D call from the table, unchecked against the DNA. Germline V gives CDR1 DFQATT, CDR2 SNEGSKA (reference sequence). The CDR3 has 13 amino acids, counting both end residues. CDR3 protein: CSAAAGNGDAQCL.

This clonotype ranks as medium-sized. The V and J genes are TRBV6-6 and TRBJ2-7, with 7 bases identical to TRBD1. There are 13 residues in the CDR3. V lost 8 bases to trimming and J lost 2 bases; unmatched junction nucleotides: 6. Germline V CDR1 and CDR2: MNHNY, SVGAGI (reference sequence). CDR3 nucleotide sequence: TGTGCCAGCCACCGGGACAGCGCCTACGAGCAGTACTTC. Translated: CASHRDSAYEQYF.

As for this clonotype: One end of the junction varies from germline; a read error may be responsible. The CDR3, as DNA: TGTGCCAGCGGCTTGGGAGGGGGACAGGGATACGAAGCTTTCTTT. Translating gives CASGLGGGQGYEAFF. The gene calls are TRBV5-4 and TRBJ1-1; 9 bases line up with TRBD1. The CDR3 has 15 residues. Germline V gene data show CDR1 as SGHNT and CDR2 as YYREEE (reference sequence).

This clonotype was observed a single time. The conserved phenylalanine or tryptophan is not found at the CDR3 terminus, so this likely reflects a read error. J is TRBJ2-1 and V is TRBV6-5; D ambiguous. Germline CDR1 is MNHEY and CDR2 is SVGAGI. The V end was cut by 7 bases, the J end by 4 bases, with 14 bases between. The CDR3 sequence is 14 residues long. The CDR3 coding sequence is TGTGCCAGCACCCGGGTACAGACTTACAATGAGCAGTTCCTC. Residues: CASTRVQTYNEQFL.

A single count supports this clonotype. V gene TRBV11-2 combines with J gene TRBJ2-1; a possible D gene is TRBD2 (5 bases). This CDR3 is built from 15 residues. Trimming cost V 1 base and J 4 bases, with 11 bases left between them. CDR1 is SGHAT, CDR2 FQNNGV, per germline. CDR3 DNA: TGTGCCAGCAGCTTAGGAGAGGGCGGTTACAATGAGCAGTTCTTC. Translated, it gives CASSLGEGGYNEQFF.

This clonotype turned up a few times. With a much larger clone just one base away, this may be a read error. The CDR3 DNA sequence: TGTGTCAGCAGTTCCCTCCTGGGCGCGGGGGGCTACACCTTC. Translating gives CVSSSLLGAGGYTF. The chain combines TRBV6-6 with TRBJ1-2; D is undetermined. The CDR3 runs to 14 residues. The germline V gene encodes CDR1 MNHNY and CDR2 SVGAGI (reference sequence).

The chain is built from TRBV29-1 and TRBJ2-2, with D perhaps matching TRBD2 (6 bases). Germline V gives CDR1 SQVTM, CDR2 ANQGSEA. This CDR3 contains 14 residues. V was clipped by 4 bases and J by 3 bases, with 12 bases between them. As DNA, the CDR3 is TGCAGCGTTGGTGGAGGGATGGACACCGGGGAGCTGTTTTTT. Amino acids: CSVGGGMDTGELFF.

As concerns this clonotype: Relative to the germline gene, one junction end is altered; a read error may explain this. V is TRBV25-1 and J is TRBJ1-6, with 7 bases that match TRBD1. CDR3 length: 14 amino acids. Germline-derived CDR1 and CDR2 are MGHDK and SYGVNS. The CDR3 DNA follows: TGTGCTAGCAGTCGGACAGGATACCTTTCACCCCTCCACTTT. This translates into CASSRTGYLSPLHF.

This clonotype was seen a single time. As the CDR3 is not closed by the conserved phenylalanine or tryptophan, this likely results from a read error. No DNA is shown, since the ends of the CDR3 on it are uncertain; the CDR3 is the one TCRdb lists. This chain connects TRBV6-2 or TRBV6-3 to TRBJ2-6; the table's D call TRBD1 went unverified against the DNA. Germline V CDR1 and CDR2: MNHEY, SVGEGT. The CDR3 numbers 15 amino acids, ends counted. CDR3 residues: CASSSRGPGANILTL.

This clonotype was detected once. V is TRBV20-1 and J is TRBJ1-2; a weak D match, TRBD1 (6 bases). The CDR3 length is 17 residues. The V end lost 0 bases, the J end lost 0 bases, and 17 bases lay between the germline ends. Germline CDR1 and CDR2: DFQATT and SNEGSKA (reference sequence). CDR3 protein: CSARDEGEPNTNYGYTF. CDR3 bases: TGCAGTGCTAGAGATGAGGGGGAGCCCAACACTAACTATGGCTACACCTTC.

CDR3 protein: CSALTGASIPHEQFF. In nucleotides, the CDR3 is TGCAGTGCCTTGACCGGGGCTAGCATTCCCCATGAGCAGTTCTTC. This chain joins TRBV20-1 and TRBJ2-1; either TRBD1 or TRBD2 may supply D (5 bases each). The CDR3 has 15 amino acids. The germline V and J ends were trimmed by 6 bases and 8 bases, with 23 bases remaining between them. The V gene's germline CDR1 is DFQATT and CDR2 SNEGSKA (reference sequence).

This chain connects TRBV6-5 to TRBJ1-5; 11 nucleotides agree with TRBD1. Per the germline V gene, CDR1 is MNHEY and CDR2 is SVGAGI. This CDR3 is 13 amino acids long. CDR3 sequence (DNA): TGTGCAAATTGCAGGGACAGGGGGCAGCCCCAGCATTTT. Amino acids: CANCRDRGQPQHF.

Comment on this clonotype: One end of the junction does not line up with germline, which may come from a read error. V gene TRBV6-1 combines with J gene TRBJ2-2, with D possibly being TRBD2 (5 bases). In germline, CDR1 is MNHNS, CDR2 SASEGT. The CDR3 extends over 15 amino acids. CDR3 bases: TGTGCCAGCAGGAATACCGATGGGTACACCGGGGAGCTGTTTTTC. It yields the protein CASRNTDGYTGELFF.

The chain employs TRBV11-3 and TRBJ2-4, with D perhaps TRBD1 (6 bases). Trimming took off 9 bases at V and 14 bases at J, with 20 bases between the two ends. The CDR3 contains 12 residues. CDR1 is SGHNT, CDR2 YENEEA, per germline. The CDR3 DNA reads as TGTGCCAGTAGCCTACAGGGCCCAGATGAGTACTTC. Translating it yields CASSLQGPDEYF.

A word on this clonotype: At one end the junction does not follow the germline gene, possibly because of a read error. The chain has TRBV11-2 and TRBJ2-5, with D maybe TRBD2 (6 bases). Germline V lookup: CDR1 SGHAT, CDR2 FQNNGV. The CDR3 runs 15 residues. Here the CDR3 DNA reads TGTGCCTGCAGCTCCCACCCGGGAGAACAAGAGACCCAGTACTTC. Its translation is CACSSHPGEQETQYF. Combining the CDR3 with reference TRBV11-2 and TRBJ2-5 gives the whole variable domain EAGVAQSPRYKIIEKRQSVAFWCNPISGHATLYWYQQILGQGPKLLIQFQNNGVVDDSQLPKDRFSAERLKGVDSTLKIQPAKLEDSAVYLCACSSHPGEQETQYFGPGTRLLVL.

The chain is built from TRBV5-5 and TRBJ2-1; 7 nucleotides match TRBD1. V lost 3 bases to trimming and J lost 8 bases; unmatched junction nucleotides: 5. The CDR3 totals 13 residues. CDR1 is SGHKS, CDR2 YYEKEE, per germline (reference sequence). The CDR3 loop is CASSSDRADEQFF. In nucleotides, the CDR3 is TGTGCCAGCAGCTCCGACAGGGCCGATGAGCAGTTCTTC.

The V call is TRBV30, the J call TRBJ1-5; the D gene is possibly TRBD1 (5 bases). Trimming took off 7 bases at V and 2 bases at J, with 15 bases between the two ends. Germline V gives CDR1 GTSNPN, CDR2 SVGIG (reference sequence). This CDR3 is 14 amino acids long. CDR3 sequence: CASTSSGGNQPQHF. In DNA form, the CDR3 reads TGTGCCTCGACGTCTTCGGGGGGCAATCAGCCCCAGCATTTT.

Details on this clonotype: This may be a read error: a much more frequent sequence differs by one nucleotide. The chain joins TRBV6-5 to TRBJ2-2; 9 nucleotides match TRBD1. In germline, CDR1 is MNHEY, CDR2 SVGAGI. This CDR3 contains 14 residues. The CDR3 nucleotides are TGTGCCAGCAGCGCGACAGGGGGGACCGGGGAGCCGTTTTTT. Protein: CASSATGGTGEPFF.

Turning to this clonotype: A clone one base away is much larger, so this may be a read error. This chain joins TRBV20-1 and TRBJ2-3; 7 positions agree with TRBD2. Germline values: CDR1 DFQATT, CDR2 SNEGSKA (reference sequence). The CDR3 consists of 16 residues. Trimming cost V 0 bases and J 5 bases; bases outside gene matches: 11. Here the CDR3 DNA reads TGCAGTGCTAGAGACCCCACGCGAGCGGGGATAGATACGCAGTATTTT. Residues: CSARDPTRAGIDTQYF.

As concerns this clonotype: With a much larger clone just one base away, this may be a read error. V usage is TRBV5-5 and J usage is TRBJ2-5; 11 nucleotides align to TRBD1. CDR3 size: 14 residues. Looked up from germline, CDR1 is SGHKS and CDR2 is YYEKEE (reference sequence). Trimming cost V 4 bases and J 5 bases; bases outside gene matches: 4. The CDR3 DNA follows: TGTGCCAGCAGCATCGGACAGGGGGCGGAGACCCAGTACTTC. Protein product: CASSIGQGAETQYF.

The V gene is TRBV18, the J gene TRBJ2-7, with D possibly being TRBD2 (5 bases). The CDR3 sequence is 15 residues long. Germline CDR1 KGHSH, CDR2 LQKENI. V shed 2 bases and J shed 0 bases, with 11 bases lying between them. CDR3 protein: CASSPYVTSSYEQYF. The DNA for the CDR3 is TGTGCCAGCTCACCATATGTTACTAGCTCCTACGAGCAGTACTTC.